This TCR beta chain was identified during a study of cytomegalovirus exposure and HLA in healthy donors. Both 60 Vbeta primers and 13 Jbeta primers went into the PCR. Sequencing was performed with immunoSEQ multiplex PCR; in TCRdb, only in-frame clones are kept and a portion is missing. The sample has around 65,000 clones, approximately 74% seen once; the top ten hold less than 20%. Germline V gene sequence: CDR1 SNHLY, CDR2 FYNNEI. This CDR3 spans 15 amino acids. With 4 bases clipped from V and 6 bases from J, the junction kept 7 bases outside the gene matches. The sequence derives from a man aged 40-50 years in good health and CMV-seropositive. Sequenced material: PBMCs. The V call is TRBV2, the J call TRBJ2-1; TRBD2 aligns across 9 bases. The CDR3 sequence: CASSGGTSPTNEQFF. The DNA of the CDR3 is TGTGCCAGCAGTGGAGGGACTAGCCCGACCAATGAGCAGTTCTTC. Full variable domain (missing parts from reference TRBV2 and TRBJ2-1): EPEVTQTPSHQVTQMGQEVILRCVPISNHLYFYWYRQILGQKVEFLVSFYNNEISEKSEIFDDQFSVERPDGSNFTLKIRSTKLEDSAMYFCASSGGTSPTNEQFFGPGTRLTVL.